This T cell receptor (beta chain) derives from a study of tumor-infiltrating lymphocytes in primary liver carcinoma. At the level of the study: These patients were men and women whose ages were 30 to 69 years. All lesions had stage T1-T3 N0M0 and roughly 4.2 to 10 cm widths.

Joint extraction of RNA and DNA used roughly 19-31 mg of bulk tissue that was unsorted. A constant-region primer primed TCR beta cDNA synthesis from roughly 510 ng of total RNA. Slightly modified ARM-PCR with three nested multiplex PCR rounds yielded TCR beta libraries. TCRdb fed the multiplex PCR reads into MiXCR, producing one record per CDR3 protein. Of about 37,000 distinct CDR3 sequences in the sample, approximately 82% were seen once. The study's findings and limits: Against blood, tumors held a significantly higher top-250-clone fraction (p = 0.039).

This clonotype has only one observation. Its matching antigen is unknown. The origin of this receptor is a man in his forties with primary liver carcinoma and hepatitis B virus infection. Sequencing was carried out using tumor-adjacent normal liver tissue.

The CDR3 DNA is TGCAGTGCTAGAGTACAGGGATCCCCACTTAGGCCGCAGTATTTT. Translating gives CSARVQGSPLRPQYF. V and J are TRBV20-1 and TRBJ2-3; the D gene is possibly TRBD1 (6 bases). With 1 base removed from V and 10 bases from J, the gap between germline ends came to 21 bases. Germline loops: CDR1 DFQATT, CDR2 SNEGSKA (reference sequence). This CDR3 has 15 amino acids.